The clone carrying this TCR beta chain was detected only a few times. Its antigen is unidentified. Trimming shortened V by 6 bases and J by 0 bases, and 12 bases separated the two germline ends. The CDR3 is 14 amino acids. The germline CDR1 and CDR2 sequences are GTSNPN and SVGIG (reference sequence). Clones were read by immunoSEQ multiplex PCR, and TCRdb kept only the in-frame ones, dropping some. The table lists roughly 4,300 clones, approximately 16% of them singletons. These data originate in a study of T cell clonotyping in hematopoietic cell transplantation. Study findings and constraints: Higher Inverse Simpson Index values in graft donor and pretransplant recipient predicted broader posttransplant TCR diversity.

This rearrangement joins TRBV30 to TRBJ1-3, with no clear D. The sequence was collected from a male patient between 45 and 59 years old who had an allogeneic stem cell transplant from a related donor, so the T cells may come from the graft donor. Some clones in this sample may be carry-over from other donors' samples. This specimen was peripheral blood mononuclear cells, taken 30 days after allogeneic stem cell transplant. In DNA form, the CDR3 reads TGTGCCTGCCAGGACTCGAGCTCTGGAAACACCATATATTTT. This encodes CACQDSSSGNTIYF.